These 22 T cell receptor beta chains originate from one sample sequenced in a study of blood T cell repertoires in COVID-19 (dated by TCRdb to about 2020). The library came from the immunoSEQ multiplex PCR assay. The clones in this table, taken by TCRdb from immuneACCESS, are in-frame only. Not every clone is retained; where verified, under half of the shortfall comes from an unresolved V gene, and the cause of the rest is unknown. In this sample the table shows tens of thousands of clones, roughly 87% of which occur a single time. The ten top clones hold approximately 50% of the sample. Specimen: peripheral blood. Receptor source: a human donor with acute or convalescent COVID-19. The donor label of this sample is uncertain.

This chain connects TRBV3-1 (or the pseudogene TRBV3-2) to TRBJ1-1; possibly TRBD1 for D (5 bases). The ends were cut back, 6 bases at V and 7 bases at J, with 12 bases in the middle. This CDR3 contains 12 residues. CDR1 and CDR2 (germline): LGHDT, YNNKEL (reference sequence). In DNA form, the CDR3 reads TGTGCCAGCAGTCTTCGACAGCATGAAGCTTTCTTT. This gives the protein CASSLRQHEAFF.

In nucleotides, the CDR3 is TGTGCCAGCAGTCTTTCCCCGGTCCTTAGCAATCAGCCCCAGCATTTT. Its protein is CASSLSPVLSNQPQHF. The genes are TRBV27 and TRBJ1-5; D is undetermined. The germline V and J ends were trimmed by 5 bases and 0 bases, with 14 bases remaining between them. The CDR3 totals 16 residues. Germline V gene sequence: CDR1 MNHEY, CDR2 SMNVEV (reference sequence).

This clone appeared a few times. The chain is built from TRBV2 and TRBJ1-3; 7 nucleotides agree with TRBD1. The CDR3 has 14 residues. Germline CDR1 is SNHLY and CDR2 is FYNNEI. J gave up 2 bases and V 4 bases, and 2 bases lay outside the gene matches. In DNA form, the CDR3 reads TGTGCCAGCAGTGCAGGGGGTCCTGGAAACACCATATATTTT. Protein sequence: CASSAGGPGNTIYF.

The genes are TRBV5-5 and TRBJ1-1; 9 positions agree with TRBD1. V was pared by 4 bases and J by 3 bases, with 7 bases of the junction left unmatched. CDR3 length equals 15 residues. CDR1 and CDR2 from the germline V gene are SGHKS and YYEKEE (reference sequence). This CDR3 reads CASSGTGYGDTEAFF. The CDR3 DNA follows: TGTGCCAGCAGCGGGACAGGGTACGGGGACACTGAAGCTTTCTTT.

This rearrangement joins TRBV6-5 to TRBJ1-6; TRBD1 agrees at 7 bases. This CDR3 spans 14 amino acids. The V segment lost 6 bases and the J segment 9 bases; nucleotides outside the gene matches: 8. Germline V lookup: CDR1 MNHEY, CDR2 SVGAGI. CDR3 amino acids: CASRLDRTASPLHF. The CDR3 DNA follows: TGTGCCAGCAGGCTGGACAGGACAGCTTCACCCCTCCACTTT.

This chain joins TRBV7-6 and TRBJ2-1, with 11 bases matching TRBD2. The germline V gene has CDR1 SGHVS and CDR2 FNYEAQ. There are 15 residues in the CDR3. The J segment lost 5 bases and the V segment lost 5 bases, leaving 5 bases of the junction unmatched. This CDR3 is CASSPRLAGNNEQFF. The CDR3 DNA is TGTGCCAGCAGCCCCCGACTAGCGGGAAACAATGAGCAGTTCTTC.

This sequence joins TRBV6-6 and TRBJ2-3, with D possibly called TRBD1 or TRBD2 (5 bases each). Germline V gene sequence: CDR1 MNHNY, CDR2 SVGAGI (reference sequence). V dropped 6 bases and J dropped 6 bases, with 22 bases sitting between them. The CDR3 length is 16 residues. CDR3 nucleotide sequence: TGTGCCAGCAGACGAGGGTGGGGCCAGCAATCGGATACGCAGTATTTT. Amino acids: CASRRGWGQQSDTQYF.

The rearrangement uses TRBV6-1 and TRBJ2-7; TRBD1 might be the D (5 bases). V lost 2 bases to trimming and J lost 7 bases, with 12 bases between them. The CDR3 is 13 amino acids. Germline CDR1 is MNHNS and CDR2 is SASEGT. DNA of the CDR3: TGTGCCAGCAGTGAACAAAAGAGGACAGAGCAGTACGTC. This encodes CASSEQKRTEQYV.

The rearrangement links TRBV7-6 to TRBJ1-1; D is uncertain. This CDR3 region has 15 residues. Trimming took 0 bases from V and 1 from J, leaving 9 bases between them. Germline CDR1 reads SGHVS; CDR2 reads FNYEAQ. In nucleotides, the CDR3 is TGTGCCAGCAGCTTAGCGGTGGGAGGGAACACTGAAGCTTTCTTT. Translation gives CASSLAVGGNTEAFF.

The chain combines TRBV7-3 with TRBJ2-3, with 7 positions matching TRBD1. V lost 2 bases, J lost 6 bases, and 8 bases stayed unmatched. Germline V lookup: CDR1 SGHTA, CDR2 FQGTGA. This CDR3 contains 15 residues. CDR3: CASSLGGQRSDTQYF. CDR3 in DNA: TGTGCCAGCAGCTTAGGGGGACAGAGAAGTGATACGCAGTATTTT. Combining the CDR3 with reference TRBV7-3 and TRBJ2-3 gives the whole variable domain GAGVSQTPSNKVTEKGKYVELRCDPISGHTALYWYRQSLGQGPEFLIYFQGTGAADDSGLPNDRFFAVRPEGSVSTLKIQRTERGDSAVYLCASSLGGQRSDTQYFGPGTRLTVL.

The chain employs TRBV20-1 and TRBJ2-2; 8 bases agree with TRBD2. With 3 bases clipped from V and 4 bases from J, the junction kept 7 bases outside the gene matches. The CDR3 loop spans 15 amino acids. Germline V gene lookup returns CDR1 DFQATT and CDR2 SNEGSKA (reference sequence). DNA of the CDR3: TGCAGTGCTAGTGACGCGGGGGGCCGCACCGGGGAGCTGTTTTTT. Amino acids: CSASDAGGRTGELFF.

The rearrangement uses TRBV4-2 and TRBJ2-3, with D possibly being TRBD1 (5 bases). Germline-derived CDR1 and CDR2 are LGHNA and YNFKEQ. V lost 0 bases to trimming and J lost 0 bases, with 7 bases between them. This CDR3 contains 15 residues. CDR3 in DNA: TGTGCCAGCAGCCAAGAGACAGCGAGCACAGATACGCAGTATTTT. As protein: CASSQETASTDTQYF.

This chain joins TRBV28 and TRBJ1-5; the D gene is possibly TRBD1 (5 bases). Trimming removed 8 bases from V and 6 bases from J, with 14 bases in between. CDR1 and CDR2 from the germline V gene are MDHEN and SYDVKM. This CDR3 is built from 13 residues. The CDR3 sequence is CASSGGAGQPQHF. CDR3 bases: TGTGCCAGCTCGGGAGGGGCGGGTCAGCCCCAGCATTTT.

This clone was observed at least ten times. CDR3: CASSVRTSTTYNEQFF. CDR3 DNA sequence: TGTGCCAGCAGTGTTAGGACTAGCACAACCTACAATGAGCAGTTCTTC. The rearrangement links TRBV27 to TRBJ2-1; 8 bases are shared with TRBD2. The V gene's germline CDR1 is MNHEY and CDR2 SMNVEV (reference sequence). The V and J ends lost 5 bases and 2 bases, in that order; junction bases with no gene match: 8. The CDR3 consists of 16 residues.

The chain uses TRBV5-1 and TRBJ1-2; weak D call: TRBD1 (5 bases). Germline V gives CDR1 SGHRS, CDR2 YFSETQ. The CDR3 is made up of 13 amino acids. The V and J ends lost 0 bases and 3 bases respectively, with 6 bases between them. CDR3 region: CASSLARDYGYTF. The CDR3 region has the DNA TGCGCCAGCAGCTTGGCCAGGGACTATGGCTACACCTTC.

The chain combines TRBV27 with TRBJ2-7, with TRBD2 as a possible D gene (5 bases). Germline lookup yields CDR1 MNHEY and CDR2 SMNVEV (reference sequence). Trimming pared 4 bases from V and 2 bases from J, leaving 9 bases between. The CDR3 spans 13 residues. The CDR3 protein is CASSSGYPYEQYF. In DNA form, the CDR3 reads TGTGCCAGCAGTTCGGGATACCCCTACGAGCAGTACTTC.

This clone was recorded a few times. CDR3 nucleotides: TGTGCCAGTAGTTTTCCGGGACTAGCGGGATATGAGCAGTTCTTC. The encoded protein is CASSFPGLAGYEQFF. This chain connects TRBV19 to TRBJ2-1, with TRBD2 matching 13 bases. This CDR3 is built from 15 residues. Trimming at V came to 5 bases and at J to 8 bases, leaving 6 bases not matched to a gene. In germline, CDR1 is LNHDA, CDR2 SQIVND (reference sequence). The full variable domain, in which reference TRBV19 and TRBJ2-1 provide the parts outside the CDR3, is DGGITQSPKYLFRKEGQNVTLSCEQNLNHDAMYWYRQDPGQGLRLIYYSQIVNDFQKGDIAEGYSVSREKKESFPLTVTSAQKNPTAFYLCASSFPGLAGYEQFFGPGTRLTVL.

The CDR3 here is CASNLLVRNTQYF. In nucleotides, the CDR3 is TGTGCCAGCAATCTACTAGTTCGGAATACGCAGTATTTT. The chain combines TRBV2 with TRBJ2-3; possibly TRBD2 for D (5 bases). V lost 7 bases to trimming and J lost 7 bases, with 15 bases between them. CDR1 SNHLY and CDR2 FYNNEI come from the germline V gene. This CDR3 has 13 residues.

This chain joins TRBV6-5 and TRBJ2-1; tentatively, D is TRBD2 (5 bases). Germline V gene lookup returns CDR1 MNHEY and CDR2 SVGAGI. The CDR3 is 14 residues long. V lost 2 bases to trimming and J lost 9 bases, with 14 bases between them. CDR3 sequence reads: CASSYDGPGSEQFF. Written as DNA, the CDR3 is TGTGCCAGCAGTTACGACGGCCCGGGAAGTGAGCAGTTCTTC.

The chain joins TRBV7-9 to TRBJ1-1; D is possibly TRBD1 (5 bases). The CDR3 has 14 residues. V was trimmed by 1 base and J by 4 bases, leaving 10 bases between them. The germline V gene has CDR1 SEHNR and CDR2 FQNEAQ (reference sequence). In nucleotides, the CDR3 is TGTGCCAGCAGCTTAGGGGGGGGATCCACTGAAGCTTTCTTT. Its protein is CASSLGGGSTEAFF.

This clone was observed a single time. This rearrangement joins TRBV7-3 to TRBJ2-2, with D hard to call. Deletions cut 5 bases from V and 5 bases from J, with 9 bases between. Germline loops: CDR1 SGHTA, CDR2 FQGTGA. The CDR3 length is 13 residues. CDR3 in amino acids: CASSLMRTGELFF. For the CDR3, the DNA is TGTGCCAGCAGCCTTATGAGAACCGGGGAGCTGTTTTTT.

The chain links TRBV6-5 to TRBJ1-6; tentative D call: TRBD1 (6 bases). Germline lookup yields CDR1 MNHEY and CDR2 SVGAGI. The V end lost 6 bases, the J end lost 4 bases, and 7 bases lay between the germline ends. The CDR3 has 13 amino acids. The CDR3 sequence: CASRQGYNSPLHF. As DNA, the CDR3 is TGTGCCAGCAGACAGGGTTATAATTCACCCCTCCACTTT.